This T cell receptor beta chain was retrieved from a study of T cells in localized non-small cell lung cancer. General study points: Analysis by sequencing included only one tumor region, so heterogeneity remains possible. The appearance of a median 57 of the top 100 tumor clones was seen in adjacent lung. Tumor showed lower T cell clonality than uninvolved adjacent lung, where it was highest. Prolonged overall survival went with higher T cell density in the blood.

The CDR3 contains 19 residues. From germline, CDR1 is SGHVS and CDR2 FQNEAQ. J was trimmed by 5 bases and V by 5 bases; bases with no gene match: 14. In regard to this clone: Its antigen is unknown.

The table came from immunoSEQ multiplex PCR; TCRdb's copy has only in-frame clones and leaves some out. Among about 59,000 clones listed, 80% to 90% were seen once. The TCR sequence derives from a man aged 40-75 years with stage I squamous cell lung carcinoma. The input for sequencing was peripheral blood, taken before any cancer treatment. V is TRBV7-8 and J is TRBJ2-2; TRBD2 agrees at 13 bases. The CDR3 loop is CASSPPWTSGSQFTGELFF. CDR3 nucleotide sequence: TGTGCCAGCAGCCCACCCTGGACTAGCGGGAGTCAATTTACCGGGGAGCTGTTTTTT.